This TCR beta chain was identified during a study of shared clonotypes between healthy human individuals. In the naive CD8 group, cells lacked CD45RO and were positively selected for CCR7, so terminally differentiated effector memory CD45RA+ cells were left out. Whole-study findings and limits: Sharing across a few donors was seen in 4% to 6.5% of naive CD4 clonotypes. The rarefaction results pointed to incomplete sorted-subset sequencing despite large depth. Compared with clonotypes that all four donors shared, non-shared clonotypes had lower generation probabilities.

About this clone itself: Its antigen remains unidentified.

Method: immunoSEQ multiplex PCR; TCRdb's copy keeps in-frame clones and lacks some. The table has a few million clones, 93% seen once. Sequenced input: naive CD8+ T cells from PBMCs. The sequence was obtained from a man younger than 30 in good health. Some clones in this sample may be carry-over from other donors' samples.

The CDR3 loop reads CASSVTDQAYEQYF. The CDR3 nucleotides are TGTGCCAGCAGTGTAACAGATCAAGCCTACGAGCAGTACTTC. This chain links TRBV27 with TRBJ2-7; D unresolved. Trimming left V 5 bases short and J 2 bases short, with 13 bases between. The CDR3 totals 14 residues. From germline, CDR1 is MNHEY and CDR2 SMNVEV (reference sequence).